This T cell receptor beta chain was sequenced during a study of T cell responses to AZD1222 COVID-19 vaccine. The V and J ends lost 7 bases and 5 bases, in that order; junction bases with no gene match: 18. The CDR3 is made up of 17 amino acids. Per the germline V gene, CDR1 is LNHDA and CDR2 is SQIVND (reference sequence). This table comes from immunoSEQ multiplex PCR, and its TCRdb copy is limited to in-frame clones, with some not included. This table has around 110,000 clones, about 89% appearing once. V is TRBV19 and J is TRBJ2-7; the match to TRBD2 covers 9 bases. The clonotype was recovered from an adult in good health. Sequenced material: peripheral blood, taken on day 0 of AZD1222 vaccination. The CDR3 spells CASTAKAGLAGLDEQYF. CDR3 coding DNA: TGTGCCAGTACCGCTAAGGCCGGGCTAGCGGGACTCGACGAGCAGTACTTC.